This entry concerns a single T cell receptor beta chain. Its antigen is not known. The sample originates from a study of T cell repertoires and HLA-DP antigens. Study overall: In vitro CD4+ alloreactivity was against HeLa-presented HLA-DP. Whole-study results and caveats: Average cumulative frequency of previously undetected clones was 36.3% against one allele and around 48% against the other.

This CDR3 has 17 residues. Germline CDR1 is MDHEN and CDR2 is SYDVKM. J was trimmed by 5 bases and V by 5 bases; bases with no gene match: 9. The PCR primers covered 54 TRBV and 13 TRBJ segments. The data were produced by immunoSEQ multiplex PCR, yet TCRdb's version contains in-frame clones alone and is incomplete. The table shows around 100,000 clones, with 80% to 95% occurring only once. Sample: CD4+ T cells from PBMCs. The TCR comes from a woman between 18 and 30 years old in good health and CMV-seronegative. The V call is TRBV28, the J call TRBJ1-6, with TRBD1 identical over 10 bases. The CDR3 DNA follows: TGTGCCAGCAGTCCCCACAGACAGGGGGCCAATAATTCACCCCTCCACTTT. The encoded protein is CASSPHRQGANNSPLHF.